These 26 T cell receptor beta chains came from one sample sequenced in a study of blood T cells in healthy people across ages. It was with a sample-barcoded 5' primer and a J-beta primer mix that a second PCR of about 6 to 12 cycles was run. In TCRdb, the 5' RACE reads were re-called with MiXCR into one record per CDR3 protein. Among some 1.5 million distinct CDR3 sequences listed, roughly 28% were seen once. The sample comprised blood. These receptors all come from a woman in her 30s in good health.

This clonotype occurred a few times. The rearrangement uses TRBV4-1 and TRBJ2-7; 7 nucleotides agree with TRBD1. V dropped 3 bases and J dropped 4; count of bases not matched to a gene: 12. The germline V gene has CDR1 MGHRA and CDR2 YSYEKL. This CDR3 comprises 16 residues. DNA for the CDR3: TGCGCCAGCAGCCAGGTTACAGGGGAGCCACATTACGAGCAGTACTTC. Translating it yields CASSQVTGEPHYEQYF.

This chain uses TRBV20-1 with TRBJ1-5, with D tentatively TRBD1 (5 bases). V dropped 6 bases and J dropped 3 bases, with 15 bases sitting between them. The CDR3 has 14 amino acids. CDR1 is DFQATT and CDR2 is SNEGSKA in the germline V gene (reference sequence). The CDR3 DNA follows: TGCAGTGCCAAGACCGGACAACTCAATCAGCCCCAGCATTTT. Translation gives CSAKTGQLNQPQHF.

The chain carries TRBV5-1 and TRBJ1-2; no firm D call. V lost 0 bases and J 11 bases, leaving 8 bases between the germline ends. The CDR3 is 11 amino acids. Germline V lookup: CDR1 SGHRS, CDR2 YFSETQ. The CDR3 nucleotides are TGCGCCAGCAGCTTGGGGCAGTTATACACCTTC. Translating it yields CASSLGQLYTF.

This clonotype appeared once. The junction departs from germline at one end; a sequencing error may be responsible. V is TRBV14 and J is TRBJ2-2, with D possibly TRBD1 on 5 matching bases. CDR1 and CDR2 (germline): SGHDN, FVKESK. The CDR3 is made up of 14 amino acids. CDR3 amino acids: CANSAAPGNGELFF. The CDR3 nucleotides are TGTGCCAACAGCGCGGCCCCAGGGAACGGGGAGCTGTTTTTT.

A few counts support this clonotype. V is TRBV5-1 and J is TRBJ1-4, with a possible D match to TRBD1 (5 bases). Deletions cut 2 bases from V and 8 bases from J, with 13 bases between. The germline CDR1 and CDR2 sequences are SGHRS and YFSETQ. The CDR3 runs 14 residues. CDR3 in DNA: TGCGCCAGCAGCTTATTGGGGGTTAACGAAAAACTGTTTTTT. This gives the protein CASSLLGVNEKLFF.

Only a few counts were recorded for this clonotype. The V gene is TRBV9, the J gene TRBJ2-7; D might be TRBD1 (7 bases). The CDR3 contains 16 residues. In germline, CDR1 is SGDLS, CDR2 YYNGEE. V gave up 0 bases and J gave up 1 base, with 14 bases separating them. CDR3 nucleotides: TGTGCCAGCAGCGTAGGGTCCCAGGGGGGTTCCTACGAGCAGTACTTC. Encoded protein: CASSVGSQGGSYEQYF.

This clonotype came up once. This chain links TRBV12-3 or TRBV12-4 with TRBJ2-3; D is ambiguous. The germline V and J ends were trimmed by 7 bases and 10 bases, with 15 bases remaining between them. This CDR3 has 12 residues. CDR3 protein: CASTVLPDAQYF. CDR3 in DNA: TGTGCCAGCACCGTCCTCCCAGACGCGCAGTATTTT.

The chain uses TRBV12-3 or TRBV12-4 and TRBJ2-3, with D unclear. This CDR3 contains 15 residues. The V gene lost 3 bases and the J gene lost 15 bases, with 25 bases spanning the gap. Here the CDR3 DNA reads TGTGCCAGCAGTTTTGGCAGCTTAAACACAGATATGCAATATTTT. Encoded protein: CASSFGSLNTDMQYF.

This clonotype was recorded at least ten times. This chain joins TRBV12-3 or TRBV12-4 and TRBJ2-3, with no clear D. V lost 6 bases to trimming and J lost 2 bases, with 9 bases between them. This CDR3 is built from 13 residues. The CDR3 DNA is TGTGCCAGCAGACCCCTCTCCACAGATACGCAGTATTTT. It specifies CASRPLSTDTQYF.

The chain links TRBV20-1 to TRBJ1-5, with D hard to call. V lost 3 bases and J 3 bases, leaving 12 bases between the germline ends. The CDR3 sequence is 14 residues long. The germline V gene encodes CDR1 DFQATT and CDR2 SNEGSKA (reference sequence). CDR3 protein: CSASRSRNNQPQHF. CDR3 sequence (DNA): TGCAGTGCTAGTCGGAGCCGAAACAATCAGCCCCAGCATTTT.

About this clonotype itself: This sequence may be a read error, since a much larger clone differs from it by one base. The rearrangement joins TRBV6-5 to TRBJ2-3; weak D call: TRBD1 (5 bases). The CDR3 runs to 14 residues. With 2 bases removed from V and 5 bases from J, the gap between germline ends came to 11 bases. The germline CDR1 and CDR2 sequences are MNHEY and SVGAGI. The DNA of the CDR3 is TGTGCCAGCAGTTACGGCAGGGTTGGAGATACGCAGTATTTT. Its protein product is CASSYGRVGDTQYF.

This clonotype was seen only once. This rearrangement joins TRBV24-1 to TRBJ2-4; D gene uncertain. The germline V and J ends were trimmed by 7 bases and 8 bases, with 14 bases remaining between them. The CDR3 length is 13 residues. The germline CDR1 and CDR2 sequences are KGHDR and SFDVKD. The CDR3 region is CATRDRLVDIQYF. CDR3 bases: TGTGCCACCAGGGACCGTTTAGTTGACATTCAGTACTTC.

As DNA, the CDR3 is TGCAGTGTGCTGGAATTCTCCTACAATGAGCAGTTCTTC. Encoded protein: CSVLEFSYNEQFF. The J gene is TRBJ2-1, the V gene TRBV20-1, with no clear D. CDR1 is DFQATT and CDR2 is SNEGSKA in the germline V gene (reference sequence). This CDR3 has 13 amino acids. Trimming took off 7 bases at V and 0 bases at J, with 10 bases between the two ends.

This chain uses TRBV12-3 or TRBV12-4 with TRBJ2-3; 13 nucleotides line up with TRBD2. The junction had 16 bases not matched to a gene; V was cut back by 6 bases and J by 4 bases. There are 19 residues in the CDR3. The CDR3 DNA is TGTGCCAGCAGAGGCGGGACTAGGGGACTAGCGGGACCGGCAGATACGCAGTATTTT. It yields the protein CASRGGTRGLAGPADTQYF.

The chain has TRBV5-1 and TRBJ2-2; 7 bases align to TRBD1. J was trimmed by 4 bases and V by 4 bases; bases with no gene match: 4. The CDR3 runs to 14 residues. Germline V gene lookup returns CDR1 SGHRS and CDR2 YFSETQ. CDR3 bases: TGCGCCAGCAGCCAGGGGGACGTCACCGGGGAGCTGTTTTTT. It translates to CASSQGDVTGELFF.

This clonotype was observed many times. This chain links TRBV10-3 with TRBJ2-5; maybe TRBD1 (6 bases). The J call is uncertain, as TRBJ2-7 better fits the DNA end. The CDR3 is 13 amino acids. Germline V gives CDR1 ENHRY, CDR2 SYGVKD. CDR3 sequence reads: CAISNRVEDEQYF. The CDR3, as DNA: TGTGCCATCAGTAACAGGGTGGAGGACGAGCAGTACTTC.

This clonotype was found a few times. This chain uses TRBV20-1 with TRBJ2-1; 14 bases match TRBD2. V was pared by 1 base and J by 8 bases, with 7 bases of the junction left unmatched. The CDR3 extends over 16 amino acids. CDR1 is DFQATT, CDR2 SNEGSKA, per germline (reference sequence). The DNA for the CDR3 is TGCAGTGCTAGAGCGACTAGCGGGGGGGCTGGGTATGAGCAGTTCTTC. It encodes CSARATSGGAGYEQFF.

This clonotype was counted only a few times. The CDR3 reads CATRPGATNEKLFF. CDR3 bases: TGTGCCACCCGGCCCGGGGCAACTAATGAAAAACTGTTTTTT. The V and J genes are TRBV12-3 or TRBV12-4 and TRBJ1-4; the D is unclear. The CDR3 totals 14 residues. V lost 10 bases and J lost 0, with 12 bases in between.

The V and J genes are TRBV5-1 and TRBJ2-1, with D unclear. The germline gives CDR1 SGHRS, CDR2 YFSETQ. The CDR3 consists of 16 residues. V was shortened by 4 bases and J by 2 bases, with 16 bases between the two germline ends. The CDR3 DNA sequence: TGCGCCAGCAGCCTTAAACGAACGGCCGCCTACAATGAGCAGTTCTTC. Amino acids: CASSLKRTAAYNEQFF.

CDR3: CSALRGGRNEQYF. CDR3 coding DNA: TGCAGTGCCCTTAGAGGGGGGAGGAATGAGCAGTACTTC. J is TRBJ2-4 and V is TRBV20-1; either TRBD1 or TRBD2 may supply D (6 bases each). CDR1 is DFQATT and CDR2 is SNEGSKA in the germline V gene (reference sequence). There are 13 residues in the CDR3. Trimming cost V 6 bases and J 13 bases, with 22 bases left between them.

This clonotype has a count of ten or more. This rearrangement joins TRBV29-1 to TRBJ2-1, with 12 bases lining up with TRBD2. The CDR3 runs 15 residues. The germline V gene has CDR1 SQVTM and CDR2 ANQGSEA. The ends lost 6 bases at V and 2 bases at J; junction bases unmatched: 5. The CDR3 nucleotides read TGCAGCGTACAACTAGCGGGGGGACCCTACAATGAGCAGTTCTTC. Its translation is CSVQLAGGPYNEQFF.

The gene calls are TRBV11-2 and TRBJ2-5, with D possibly being TRBD2 (7 bases). CDR1 is SGHAT, CDR2 FQNNGV, per germline. CDR3 length: 15 residues. The V gene lost 0 bases and the J gene lost 9 bases, with 17 bases spanning the gap. This chain's CDR3 is CASSLDRGGTKAQYF. CDR3 DNA: TGTGCCAGCAGCTTAGATAGGGGGGGGACAAAGGCCCAGTACTTC.

This sequence joins TRBV6-2 or TRBV6-3 and TRBJ2-1; perhaps TRBD2 as D (6 bases). Germline V lookup: CDR1 MNHEY, CDR2 SVGEGT. Trimming took 4 bases from V and 4 from J, leaving 20 bases between them. CDR3 size: 17 residues. CDR3 residues: CASSLPSPGTPYNEQFF. The CDR3 nucleotides are TGTGCCAGCAGTTTGCCCTCCCCCGGGACTCCATACAATGAGCAGTTCTTC.

This clonotype was recorded a few times. V and J are TRBV9 and TRBJ1-2; D perhaps matches TRBD1 (5 bases). The germline CDR1 and CDR2 sequences are SGDLS and YYNGEE. This CDR3 spans 12 amino acids. Trimming pared 7 bases from V and 6 bases from J, leaving 13 bases between. In nucleotides, the CDR3 is TGTGCCAGCTGGGGGGGGAAACATGGCTACACCTTC. Its protein product is CASWGGKHGYTF.

In the case of this clonotype: One base away lies a much larger clone, so this may be a sequencing read error. The chain uses TRBV9 and TRBJ2-5; D is undetermined. Germline V lookup: CDR1 SGDLS, CDR2 YYNGEE. The CDR3 totals 12 residues. The V and J ends lost 4 bases and 11 bases respectively, with 15 bases between them. CDR3 DNA sequence: TGTGCCAGCAGCCCCCCCCAGAATGAGCAGTACTTC. This translates into CASSPPQNEQYF.

This clonotype was picked up many times. The CDR3 spells CASSPGLARNNEQFF. DNA of the CDR3: TGTGCCAGCAGCCCTGGACTAGCCAGAAACAATGAGCAGTTCTTC. The rearrangement uses TRBV12-3 or TRBV12-4 and TRBJ2-1; 8 nucleotides agree with TRBD2. This CDR3 comprises 15 residues. Trimming removed 6 bases from V and 5 bases from J; junction bases left unmatched: 9.